These 10 T cell receptor beta chains came from one sample sequenced in a study of CD8 T cells in ankylosing spondylitis. Study observations and caveats: One TCR beta motif, made up of 7 or 8 highly homologous variants, appeared characteristic of ankylosing spondylitis blood.

TCRdb fed the 5' RACE reads into MiXCR, producing one record per CDR3 protein. The top ten hold under 4.5% of the sample, which has 450,000 to 550,000 distinct CDR3 sequences, about 5.7% seen once. The antigens for these receptors are not known. Sequenced: blood, either unsorted or a sorted T cell fraction (not recorded which). The receptors derive from a male donor with ankylosing spondylitis.

This clonotype was found many times. The V call is TRBV5-1, the J call TRBJ2-1; 7 nucleotides match TRBD2. Trimming cost V 4 bases and J 5 bases; bases outside gene matches: 6. Germline-derived CDR1 and CDR2 are SGHRS and YFSETQ. This CDR3 contains 14 residues. CDR3 DNA: TGCGCCAGCAGCGCCGGGGGGAGGGACAATGAGCAGTTCTTC. Translation gives CASSAGGRDNEQFF.

Ten or more counts support this clonotype. The gene calls are TRBV28 and TRBJ1-6; possibly TRBD1 for D (6 bases). Germline CDR1 reads MDHEN; CDR2 reads SYDVKM. Trimming stripped 7 bases from V and 2 bases from J, with 15 bases between. The CDR3 totals 16 residues. The CDR3 nucleotides read TGTGCCAGCATCCCAGGGGCCGAAACCTATAATTCACCCCTCCACTTT. This gives the protein CASIPGAETYNSPLHF.

Ten or more counts support this clonotype. The CDR3 loop is CATSRDHGEHYGYTF. In DNA, the CDR3 is TGTGCCACCAGCAGAGACCACGGAGAACACTATGGCTACACCTTC. The rearrangement uses TRBV15 and TRBJ1-2; D is undetermined. V gave up 0 bases and J gave up 3 bases, with 11 bases separating them. The CDR3 length is 15 residues. The V gene's germline CDR1 is LNHNV and CDR2 YYDKDF (reference sequence).

This clonotype was found many times. The gene calls are TRBV20-1 and TRBJ2-5, with 11 bases that match TRBD2. Germline V lookup: CDR1 DFQATT, CDR2 SNEGSKA (reference sequence). The CDR3 totals 16 residues. V dropped 3 bases and J dropped 4; count of bases not matched to a gene: 10. The CDR3 sequence: CSASFYIAGGLETQYF. In nucleotides, the CDR3 is TGCAGTGCTAGTTTTTATATAGCGGGAGGGTTAGAGACCCAGTACTTC.

CDR3 loop: CASSWTGQGIYNEQFF. CDR3 bases: TGTGCCAGCAGCTGGACGGGACAGGGGATCTACAATGAGCAGTTCTTC. V usage is TRBV28 and J usage is TRBJ2-1, with TRBD1 identical over 10 bases. Germline V gene data show CDR1 as MDHEN and CDR2 as SYDVKM. This CDR3 region has 16 residues. V gave up 6 bases and J gave up 3 bases; unmatched junction bases: 8.

This clonotype was detected many times. CDR3 protein: CASSTRTGAVNTEAFF. The CDR3 DNA follows: TGTGCCAGCAGTACTCGGACAGGGGCAGTGAACACTGAAGCTTTCTTT. The V gene is TRBV6-5, the J gene TRBJ1-1; 9 nucleotides agree with TRBD1. The CDR3 has 16 amino acids. The V segment lost 5 bases and the J segment 0 bases; nucleotides outside the gene matches: 7. Germline assignment: CDR1 MNHEY and CDR2 SVGAGI.

This clonotype was counted many times. The CDR3 sequence: CASSLNVLAETQYF. The CDR3 DNA sequence: TGTGCCAGCAGCTTAAACGTCCTAGCGGAGACCCAGTACTTC. The chain employs TRBV7-2 and TRBJ2-5, with D possibly matching TRBD2 (6 bases). The CDR3 sequence is 14 residues long. With 2 bases removed from V and 5 bases from J, the gap between germline ends came to 12 bases. CDR1 and CDR2 from the germline V gene are SGHTA and FQGNSA.

This clonotype was detected ten times or more. The chain couples TRBV12-3 or TRBV12-4 to TRBJ1-4; TRBD1 might be the D (5 bases). The CDR3 covers 16 residues. V was pared by 3 bases and J by 10 bases, with 21 bases between. CDR3 amino acids: CASSFSLGAVGVKLFF. CDR3 sequence (DNA): TGTGCCAGCAGTTTTTCGTTAGGGGCAGTAGGGGTAAAACTGTTTTTT.

This clonotype was picked up many times. The J gene is TRBJ1-1, the V gene TRBV5-1; no reliable D call. V lost 0 bases and J lost 0, with 9 bases in between. Germline V gives CDR1 SGHRS, CDR2 YFSETQ. This CDR3 has 15 amino acids. The CDR3, as DNA: TGCGCCAGCAGCTTGGAAGACCTCATGAACACTGAAGCTTTCTTT. Translation gives CASSLEDLMNTEAFF.

This clonotype was observed many times. The V and J genes are TRBV28 and TRBJ2-1, with TRBD2 matching 10 bases. V gave up 3 bases and J gave up 4 bases; unmatched junction bases: 3. The length of the CDR3 is 15 residues. Germline V CDR1 and CDR2: MDHEN, SYDVKM. The CDR3 spells CASSFLAGAYNEQFF. CDR3 nucleotide sequence: TGTGCCAGCAGTTTCCTAGCGGGAGCGTACAATGAGCAGTTCTTC. The variable domain in full, completed from reference TRBV28 and TRBJ2-1, reads DVKVTQSSRYLVKRTGEKVFLECVQDMDHENMFWYRQDPGLGLRLIYFSYDVKMKEKGDIPEGYSVSREKKERFSLILESASTNQTSMYLCASSFLAGAYNEQFFGPGTRLTVL.